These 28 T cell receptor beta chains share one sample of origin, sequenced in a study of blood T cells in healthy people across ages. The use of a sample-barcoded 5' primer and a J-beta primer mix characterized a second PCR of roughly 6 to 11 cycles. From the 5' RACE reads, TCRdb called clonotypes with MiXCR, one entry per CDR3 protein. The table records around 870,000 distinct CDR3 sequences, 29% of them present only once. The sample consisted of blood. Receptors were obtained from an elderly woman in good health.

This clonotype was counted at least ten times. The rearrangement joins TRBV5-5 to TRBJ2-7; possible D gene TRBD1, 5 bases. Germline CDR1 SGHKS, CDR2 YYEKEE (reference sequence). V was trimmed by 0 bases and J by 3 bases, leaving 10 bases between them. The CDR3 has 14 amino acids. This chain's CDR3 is CASSLVGAHYEQYF. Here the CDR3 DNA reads TGTGCCAGCAGCTTGGTAGGGGCCCACTACGAGCAGTACTTC. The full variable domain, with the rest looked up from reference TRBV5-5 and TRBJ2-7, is DAGVTQSPTHLIKTRGQQVTLRCSPISGHKSVSWYQQVLGQGPQFIFQYYEKEERGRGNFPDRFSARQFPNYSSELNVNALLLGDSALYLCASSLVGAHYEQYFGPGTRLTVT.

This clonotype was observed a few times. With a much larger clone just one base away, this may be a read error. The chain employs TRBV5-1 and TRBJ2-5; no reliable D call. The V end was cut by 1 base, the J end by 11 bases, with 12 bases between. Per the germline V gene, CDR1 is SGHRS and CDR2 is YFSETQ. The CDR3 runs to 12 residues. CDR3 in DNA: TGCGCCAGCAGCTTGCGGCAGGATGAGCAGTACTTC. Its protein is CASSLRQDEQYF.

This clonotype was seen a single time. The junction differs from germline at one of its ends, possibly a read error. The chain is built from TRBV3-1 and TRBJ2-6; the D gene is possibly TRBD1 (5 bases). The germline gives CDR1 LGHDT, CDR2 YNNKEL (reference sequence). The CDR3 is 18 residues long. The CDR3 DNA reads TGTGTCAGCAGCCAGGGCGGTAGGGCATCCTCTGGGGCCAACGTCCTGACTTTC. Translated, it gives CVSSQGGRASSGANVLTF.

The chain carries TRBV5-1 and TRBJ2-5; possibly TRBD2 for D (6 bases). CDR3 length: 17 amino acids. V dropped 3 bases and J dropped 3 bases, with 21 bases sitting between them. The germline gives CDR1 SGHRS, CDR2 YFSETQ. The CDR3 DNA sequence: TGCGCCAGCAGCTCCCAACGAGGAGGGACGCGCGAAGAGACCCAGTACTTC. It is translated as CASSSQRGGTREETQYF.

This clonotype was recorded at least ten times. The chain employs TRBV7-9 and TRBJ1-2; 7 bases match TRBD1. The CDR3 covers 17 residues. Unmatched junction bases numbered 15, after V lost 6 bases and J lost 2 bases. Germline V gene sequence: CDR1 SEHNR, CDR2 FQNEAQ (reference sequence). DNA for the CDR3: TGTGCCAGCAGTCCGGACCTCGGAGGGGGCCTAAACTATGGCTACACCTTC. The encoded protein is CASSPDLGGGLNYGYTF.

For the CDR3, the DNA is TGCGCCAGCAACCCTTCTGAAGCCCCGGGACAGATTTACAATGAGCAGTTCTTC. It is translated as CASNPSEAPGQIYNEQFF. J is TRBJ2-1 and V is TRBV5-1, with 7 positions matching TRBD1. Germline CDR1 SGHRS, CDR2 YFSETQ. The CDR3 length is 18 residues. Trimming took 6 bases from V and 4 from J; bases not matched to a gene: 19.

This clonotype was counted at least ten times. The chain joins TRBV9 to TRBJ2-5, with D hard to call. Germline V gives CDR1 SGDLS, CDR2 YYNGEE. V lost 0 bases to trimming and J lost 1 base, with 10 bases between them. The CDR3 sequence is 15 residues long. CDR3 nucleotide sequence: TGTGCCAGCAGCGTAGGCCAGCCCGTCCAAGAGACCCAGTACTTC. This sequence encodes CASSVGQPVQETQYF.

This CDR3 reads CSARPSQKYEQYF. The CDR3, as DNA: TGCAGTGCGCGACCGTCCCAGAAATACGAGCAGTACTTC. The chain uses TRBV20-1 and TRBJ2-7; D not resolved. CDR1 and CDR2 (germline): DFQATT, SNEGSKA (reference sequence). The CDR3 has 13 amino acids. Trimming removed 6 bases from V and 4 bases from J, with 16 bases in between.

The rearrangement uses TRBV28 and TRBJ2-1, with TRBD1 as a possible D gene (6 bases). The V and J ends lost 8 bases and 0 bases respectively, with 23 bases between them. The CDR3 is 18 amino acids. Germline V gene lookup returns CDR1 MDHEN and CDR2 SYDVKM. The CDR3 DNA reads TGTGCCAGCCAGGGACAAGCCCTTGCCTCTAGCTCCTACAATGAGCAGTTCTTC. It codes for CASQGQALASSSYNEQFF.

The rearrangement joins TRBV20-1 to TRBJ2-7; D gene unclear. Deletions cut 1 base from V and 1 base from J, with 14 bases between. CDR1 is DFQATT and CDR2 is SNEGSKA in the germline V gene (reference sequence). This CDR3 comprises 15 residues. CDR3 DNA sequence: TGCAGTGCTAGAGCTCCTGGGGTTGTTTCCTACGAGCAGTACTTC. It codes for CSARAPGVVSYEQYF.

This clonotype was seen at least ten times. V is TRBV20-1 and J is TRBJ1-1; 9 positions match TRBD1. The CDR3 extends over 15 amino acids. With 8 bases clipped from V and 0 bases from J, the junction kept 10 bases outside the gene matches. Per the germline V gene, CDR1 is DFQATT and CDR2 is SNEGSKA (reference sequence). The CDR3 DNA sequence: TGCAGTCCGATACAGGGGGCAGTCATGAACACTGAAGCTTTCTTT. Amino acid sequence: CSPIQGAVMNTEAFF.

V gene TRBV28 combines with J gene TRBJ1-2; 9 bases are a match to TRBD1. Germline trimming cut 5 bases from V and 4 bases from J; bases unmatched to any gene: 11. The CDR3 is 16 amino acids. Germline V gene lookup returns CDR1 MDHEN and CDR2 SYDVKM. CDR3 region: CASSPSNRGRVYGYTF. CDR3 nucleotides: TGTGCCAGCAGTCCCTCCAACAGGGGGCGCGTCTATGGCTACACCTTC.

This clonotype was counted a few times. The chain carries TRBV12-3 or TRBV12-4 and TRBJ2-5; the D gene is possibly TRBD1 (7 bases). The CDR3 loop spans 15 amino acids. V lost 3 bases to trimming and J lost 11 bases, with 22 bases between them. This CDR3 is CASSFSTGTYNGQYF. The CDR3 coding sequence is TGTGCCAGCAGTTTCTCGACAGGGACTTACAATGGGCAGTACTTC.

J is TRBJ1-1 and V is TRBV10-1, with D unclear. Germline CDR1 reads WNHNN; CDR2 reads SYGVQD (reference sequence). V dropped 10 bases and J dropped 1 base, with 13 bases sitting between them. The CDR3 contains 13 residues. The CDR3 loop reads CATTPAKNTEAFF. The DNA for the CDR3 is TGCGCCACCACCCCGGCTAAGAACACTGAAGCTTTCTTT.

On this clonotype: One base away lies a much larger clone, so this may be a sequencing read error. In DNA, the CDR3 is TGTGCCAGCAGGCTCGGGGGGGTAGGGGAGCAGTTCTTC. Translation gives CASRLGGVGEQFF. This sequence joins TRBV12-3 or TRBV12-4 and TRBJ2-1; 8 bases line up with TRBD2. V dropped 6 bases and J dropped 10; count of bases not matched to a gene: 8. The CDR3 is made up of 13 amino acids.

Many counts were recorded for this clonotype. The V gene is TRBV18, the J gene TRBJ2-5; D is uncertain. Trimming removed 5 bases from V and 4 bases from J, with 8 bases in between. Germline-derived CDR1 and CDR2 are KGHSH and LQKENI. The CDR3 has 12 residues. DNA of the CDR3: TGTGCCAGCTCAGAAACTCGAGAGACCCAGTACTTC. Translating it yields CASSETRETQYF.

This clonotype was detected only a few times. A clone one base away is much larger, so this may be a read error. CDR3 in DNA: TGTGCCAGCAGTTACCTGGGGGGCCGATGGAATGAGCAGTACTTC. Translated, it gives CASSYLGGRWNEQYF. This chain joins TRBV6-2 or TRBV6-3 and TRBJ2-7; either TRBD1 or TRBD2 may fit D (6 bases each). With 2 bases removed from V and 7 bases from J, the gap between germline ends came to 18 bases. The CDR3 has 15 amino acids. Germline CDR1 reads MNHEY; CDR2 reads SVGEGT.

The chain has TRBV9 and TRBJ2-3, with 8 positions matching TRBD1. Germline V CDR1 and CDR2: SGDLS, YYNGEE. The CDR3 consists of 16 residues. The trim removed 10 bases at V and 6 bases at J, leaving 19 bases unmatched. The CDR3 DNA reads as TGTGCCGGCACCAAGAGGGGCGACAGGGGATTTGATACGCAGTATTTT. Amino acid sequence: CAGTKRGDRGFDTQYF.

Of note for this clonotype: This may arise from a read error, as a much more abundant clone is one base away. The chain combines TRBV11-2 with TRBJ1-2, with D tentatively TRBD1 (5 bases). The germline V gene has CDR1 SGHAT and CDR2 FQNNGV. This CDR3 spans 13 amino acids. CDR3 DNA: TGTGTCAGCAGCTTTTCCAGGGCTTCTGGCTACACCTTC. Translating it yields CVSSFSRASGYTF.

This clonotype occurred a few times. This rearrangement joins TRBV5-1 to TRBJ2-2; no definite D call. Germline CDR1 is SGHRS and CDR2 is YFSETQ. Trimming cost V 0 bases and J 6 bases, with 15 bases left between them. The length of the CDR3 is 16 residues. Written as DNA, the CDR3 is TGCGCCAGCAGCTTGGCAGGTTCGGGTTGGTCCGGGGAGCTGTTTTTT. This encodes CASSLAGSGWSGELFF.

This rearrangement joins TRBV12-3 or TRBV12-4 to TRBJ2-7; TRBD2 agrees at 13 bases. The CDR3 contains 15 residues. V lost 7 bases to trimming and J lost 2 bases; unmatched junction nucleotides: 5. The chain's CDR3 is CASKRTSGGPYEQYF. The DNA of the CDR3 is TGTGCCAGCAAAAGGACTAGCGGGGGTCCCTACGAGCAGTACTTC.

The CDR3 protein is CASSQRTASYNEQFF. The CDR3 DNA sequence: TGTGCCAGCAGCCAACGGACAGCATCCTACAATGAGCAGTTCTTC. The V gene is TRBV7-6, the J gene TRBJ2-1; D may be TRBD1 (6 bases). The CDR3 loop spans 15 amino acids. Germline values: CDR1 SGHVS, CDR2 FNYEAQ. V was shortened by 5 bases and J by 1 base, with 12 bases between the two germline ends.

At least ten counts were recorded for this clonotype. CDR3 protein: CASTPSGRNYGYTF. The CDR3 bases are TGTGCCAGCACCCCCTCAGGGAGAAACTATGGCTACACCTTC. V is TRBV11-2 and J is TRBJ1-2; weak D call: TRBD1 (5 bases). The V end was cut by 7 bases, the J end by 2 bases, with 14 bases between. The CDR3 is 14 amino acids. In germline, CDR1 is SGHAT, CDR2 FQNNGV. Complete variable domain (other parts from reference TRBV11-2 and TRBJ1-2): EAGVAQSPRYKIIEKRQSVAFWCNPISGHATLYWYQQILGQGPKLLIQFQNNGVVDDSQLPKDRFSAERLKGVDSTLKIQPAKLEDSAVYLCASTPSGRNYGYTFGSGTRLTVV.

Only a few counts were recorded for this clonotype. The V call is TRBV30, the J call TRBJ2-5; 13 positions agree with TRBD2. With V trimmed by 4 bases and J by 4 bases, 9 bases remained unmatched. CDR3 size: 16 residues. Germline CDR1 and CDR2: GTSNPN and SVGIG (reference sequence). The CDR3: CAWNPLAGGLLETQYF. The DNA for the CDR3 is TGTGCCTGGAACCCACTAGCGGGGGGGCTTTTAGAGACCCAGTACTTC.

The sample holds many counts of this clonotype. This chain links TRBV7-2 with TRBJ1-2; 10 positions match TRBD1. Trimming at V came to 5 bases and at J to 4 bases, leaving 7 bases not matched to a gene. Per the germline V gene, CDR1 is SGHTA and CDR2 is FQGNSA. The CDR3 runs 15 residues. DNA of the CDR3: TGTGCCAGCAGCGAACAGACAGGGGGCGGCTATGGCTACACCTTC. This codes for CASSEQTGGGYGYTF.

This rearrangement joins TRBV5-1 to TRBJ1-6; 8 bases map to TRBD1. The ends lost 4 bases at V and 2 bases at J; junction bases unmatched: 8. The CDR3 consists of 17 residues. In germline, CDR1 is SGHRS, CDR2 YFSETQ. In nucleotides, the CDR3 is TGCGCCAGCAGCCCAGACAGGGGTGGCGCCTATAATTCACCCCTCCACTTT. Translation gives CASSPDRGGAYNSPLHF.

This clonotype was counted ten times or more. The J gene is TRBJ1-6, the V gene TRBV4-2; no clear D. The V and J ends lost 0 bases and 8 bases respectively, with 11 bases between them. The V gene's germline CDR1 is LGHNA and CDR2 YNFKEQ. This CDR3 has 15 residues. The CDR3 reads CASSQDKVGDSPLHF. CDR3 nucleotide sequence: TGTGCCAGCAGCCAAGATAAAGTGGGAGATTCACCCCTCCACTTT.

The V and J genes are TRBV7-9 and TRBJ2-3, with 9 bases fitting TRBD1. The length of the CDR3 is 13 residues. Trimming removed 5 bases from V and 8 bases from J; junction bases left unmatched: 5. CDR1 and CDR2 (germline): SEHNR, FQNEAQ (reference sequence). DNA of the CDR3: TGTGCCAGCAGCAAGGACAGGGGCACTACGCAGTATTTT. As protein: CASSKDRGTTQYF.